These 12 T cell receptor beta chains were sequenced from one sample in a study of T cells in pancreatic ductal adenocarcinoma. Assay used: immunoSEQ multiplex PCR; TCRdb lists only in-frame clones, some missing. The table shows about 100,000 clones, with 90% to 95% occurring only once. The selected patients with pancreatic ductal adenocarcinoma had surgery but no neoadjuvant therapy. Sequenced input: PBMCs. Receptor source: a human donor with pancreatic ductal adenocarcinoma.

This clone was found a few times. The chain joins TRBV4-3 to TRBJ2-7, with 10 nucleotides matching TRBD2. CDR1 and CDR2 (germline): LGHNA, YSLEER. V was clipped by 1 base and J by 3 bases; unmatched bases: 3. This CDR3 has 15 amino acids. CDR3 residues: CASSQGTSGNYEQYF. The CDR3 DNA reads TGCGCCAGCAGCCAAGGGACTAGCGGTAACTACGAGCAGTACTTC.

The chain is built from TRBV19 and TRBJ2-7; 8 bases align to TRBD2. The V gene's germline CDR1 is LNHDA and CDR2 SQIVND (reference sequence). This CDR3 region has 15 residues. After removal of 5 bases from V and 2 bases from J, the junction contained 8 bases not matched to a gene. The CDR3 sequence: CASSLAGGLPYEQYF. The CDR3 DNA follows: TGTGCCAGTAGTTTGGCGGGAGGTTTACCCTACGAGCAGTACTTC.

The chain recombines TRBV5-1 with TRBJ1-2; D not resolved. Trimming stripped 0 bases from V and 4 bases from J, with 16 bases between. This CDR3 has 16 residues. CDR1 is SGHRS, CDR2 YFSETQ, per germline. The CDR3 loop reads CASSLVRGGEFYGYTF. The DNA for the CDR3 is TGCGCCAGCAGCTTGGTTCGGGGTGGGGAATTCTATGGCTACACCTTC.

This chain connects TRBV6-5 to TRBJ1-4; 9 nucleotides align to TRBD1. This CDR3 contains 14 residues. Trimming cost V 2 bases and J 8 bases; bases outside gene matches: 3. Per the germline V gene, CDR1 is MNHEY and CDR2 is SVGAGI. CDR3 protein: CASSYGTGREKLFF. The CDR3 DNA follows: TGTGCCAGCAGTTACGGGACAGGGCGAGAAAAACTGTTTTTT.

The chain employs TRBV23-1 and TRBJ1-1; TRBD1 aligns across 8 bases. TRBV23-1 is placed among ORFs of uncertain function. This CDR3 comprises 14 residues. J was trimmed by 4 bases and V by 6 bases; bases with no gene match: 7. CDR3 in amino acids: CASRRQGASTEAFF. The CDR3, as DNA: TGCGCCAGCAGACGTCAGGGGGCGTCCACTGAAGCTTTCTTT.

The CDR3 loop reads CASSERTGGFAGELFF. The CDR3 nucleotides read TGTGCCAGCAGTGAGCGGACAGGGGGTTTCGCCGGGGAGCTGTTTTTT. The V and J genes are TRBV6-1 and TRBJ2-2, with TRBD1 matching over 10 bases. CDR1 and CDR2 (germline): MNHNS, SASEGT. This CDR3 comprises 16 residues. The trim removed 3 bases at V and 6 bases at J, leaving 7 bases unmatched.

The V gene is TRBV10-3, the J gene TRBJ2-2, with 11 bases matching TRBD1. Germline trimming cut 7 bases from V and 6 bases from J; bases unmatched to any gene: 10. CDR1 ENHRY and CDR2 SYGVKD come from the germline V gene. This CDR3 spans 16 amino acids. For the CDR3, the DNA is TGTGCCATCAACGGGCCTGGGACAGGGGGAGCCGGGGAGCTGTTTTTT. Residues: CAINGPGTGGAGELFF.

The chain employs TRBV5-5 and TRBJ2-3; D remains unclear. Per germline, CDR1 SGHKS and CDR2 YYEKEE (reference sequence). The V gene lost 4 bases and the J gene lost 3 bases, with 12 bases spanning the gap. The CDR3 length is 14 residues. The CDR3 DNA reads TGTGCCAGCAGCCCCCAGATCCAAACAGATACGCAGTATTTT. Its translation is CASSPQIQTDTQYF.

This chain uses TRBV27 with TRBJ2-7, with TRBD1 matching over 7 bases. The CDR3 is made up of 15 amino acids. The germline CDR1 and CDR2 sequences are MNHEY and SMNVEV (reference sequence). V gave up 9 bases and J gave up 6 bases; unmatched junction bases: 17. CDR3 residues: CASRGTASKVVEQYF. The CDR3 region has the DNA TGTGCCAGTAGGGGGACAGCATCAAAAGTGGTCGAGCAGTACTTC.

In its sample, this clone was seen a few times. CDR3 sequence (DNA): TGTGCCAGCAGCAAGACAGGACCGACTGAAGCTTTCTTT. Residues: CASSKTGPTEAFF. V and J are TRBV25-1 and TRBJ1-1, with a tentative D call TRBD1 (6 bases). Germline CDR1 is MGHDK and CDR2 is SYGVNS. The V end was cut by 6 bases, the J end by 5 bases, with 13 bases between. The CDR3 is 13 residues long. The full variable domain, rest sourced from reference TRBV25-1 and TRBJ1-1, is EADIYQTPRYLVIGTGKKITLECSQTMGHDKMYWYQQDPGMELHLIHYSYGVNSTEKGDLSSESTVSRIRTEHFPLTLESARPSHTSQYLCASSKTGPTEAFFGQGTRLTVV.

In DNA form, the CDR3 reads TGTGCCATCAGCACTCGGGGGTTGGCGGGAGGGTCGAACACCGGGGAGCTGTTTTTT. Amino acid sequence: CAISTRGLAGGSNTGELFF. This rearrangement joins TRBV10-3 to TRBJ2-2; 9 bases are shared with TRBD2. CDR1 is ENHRY, CDR2 SYGVKD, per germline. V lost 6 bases, J lost 0 bases, and 14 bases stayed unmatched. This CDR3 spans 19 amino acids.

This chain joins TRBV11-3 and TRBJ2-5; maybe TRBD2 (6 bases). The CDR3 contains 18 residues. Trimming removed 1 base from V and 0 bases from J, with 18 bases in between. Germline V gene lookup returns CDR1 SGHNT and CDR2 YENEEA. The CDR3 here is CASSLGSSRAGYQETQYF. The DNA of the CDR3 is TGTGCCAGCAGCTTAGGATCCTCCCGGGCGGGGTACCAAGAGACCCAGTACTTC.